Below are 18 T cell receptor beta chains sequenced from a single sample in a study of OX40 agonist ivuxolimab in advanced cancers. Sequenced by immunoSEQ multiplex PCR; TCRdb stores in-frame clones only, minus some. The repertoire has about 77,000 clones, about 85% of them found once; the top ten carry around 0.6%. Sequences were derived from CD4+ or CD8+ T cells sorted from blood, sampled in a trial of the OX40 agonist ivuxolimab. The receptors here all came from an adult with an advanced solid tumor such as melanoma, head and neck, liver or kidney cancer.

This chain connects TRBV25-1 to TRBJ1-1; 7 nucleotides align to TRBD1. The trim removed 6 bases at V and 1 base at J, leaving 5 bases unmatched. The CDR3 length is 14 residues. Germline V gene sequence: CDR1 MGHDK, CDR2 SYGVNS. The CDR3 loop reads CASSEPGGNTEAFF. CDR3 nucleotides: TGTGCCAGCAGCGAACCAGGGGGGAACACTGAAGCTTTCTTT.

The V and J genes are TRBV19 and TRBJ1-5; 9 bases fit TRBD1. Germline CDR1 is LNHDA and CDR2 is SQIVND (reference sequence). This CDR3 has 16 residues. V gave up 7 bases and J gave up 3 bases; unmatched junction bases: 10. CDR3 DNA sequence: TGTGCCAGTAAAATCCTGGGACAGGGTTTCAATCAGCCCCAGCATTTT. This translates into CASKILGQGFNQPQHF.

The chain joins TRBV19 to TRBJ1-5; 9 nucleotides match TRBD1. The CDR3 totals 18 residues. CDR1 LNHDA and CDR2 SQIVND come from the germline V gene (reference sequence). Trimming at V came to 2 bases and at J to 3 bases, leaving 11 bases not matched to a gene. The CDR3 nucleotides read TGTGCCAGTAGTATAAGCCTCGTCCGGACAGGGGCCAATCAGCCCCAGCATTTT. Translation: CASSISLVRTGANQPQHF.

The chain employs TRBV7-3 and TRBJ2-2, with D perhaps matching TRBD2 (5 bases). The CDR3 runs to 16 residues. Trimming removed 1 base at V and 8 bases at J, with 17 bases between. Germline V gene sequence: CDR1 SGHTA, CDR2 FQGTGA. In DNA, the CDR3 is TGTGCCAGCAGCTTAAATCCACTAGTTATCACTGGGGAGCTGTTTTTT. This codes for CASSLNPLVITGELFF.

V gene TRBV7-2 combines with J gene TRBJ2-1; D not resolved. CDR1 is SGHTA, CDR2 FQGNSA, per germline. This CDR3 has 14 amino acids. V lost 5 bases and J lost 3, with 11 bases in between. In DNA, the CDR3 is TGTGCCAGCAGCACCCGGGCTTTCTACAATGAGCAGTTCTTC. Amino acid sequence: CASSTRAFYNEQFF.

V and J are TRBV19 and TRBJ2-3; maybe TRBD2 (6 bases). Germline V gene lookup returns CDR1 LNHDA and CDR2 SQIVND (reference sequence). Trimming pared 7 bases from V and 1 base from J, leaving 18 bases between. There are 16 residues in the CDR3. Here the CDR3 DNA reads TGTGCCAGTACCCCCCGGGGGACTGGAGGCACAGATACGCAGTATTTT. It translates to CASTPRGTGGTDTQYF.

The V and J genes are TRBV6-5 and TRBJ2-1; 12 bases are shared with TRBD2. CDR3 length: 15 residues. Looked up from germline, CDR1 is MNHEY and CDR2 is SVGAGI. The V gene end was trimmed by 5 bases and the J gene end by 11 bases; junction bases not matched to a gene: 10. The CDR3 nucleotides are TGTGCCAGCAGTGGCCCGACTAGCGGGGGCCAAAAGCAGTTCTTC. It yields the protein CASSGPTSGGQKQFF.

The V and J genes are TRBV6-6 and TRBJ1-4; D unresolved. This CDR3 comprises 14 residues. V lost 7 bases to trimming and J lost 0 bases, with 9 bases between them. The germline CDR1 and CDR2 sequences are MNHNY and SVGAGI (reference sequence). CDR3 sequence reads: CASTRPATNEKLFF. The CDR3 coding sequence is TGTGCCAGCACCCGCCCTGCAACTAATGAAAAACTGTTTTTT.

The V gene is TRBV7-3, the J gene TRBJ2-2; TRBD2 aligns across 15 bases. The V segment lost 5 bases and the J segment 6 bases; nucleotides outside the gene matches: 13. CDR1 is SGHTA, CDR2 FQGTGA, per germline. There are 19 residues in the CDR3. CDR3 amino acids: CASSPRGTSGGNFAGELFF. The CDR3 DNA is TGTGCCAGCAGCCCCAGAGGGACTAGCGGGGGGAACTTTGCCGGGGAGCTGTTTTTT.

V is TRBV18 and J is TRBJ2-3; D perhaps matches TRBD2 (7 bases). Per germline, CDR1 KGHSH and CDR2 LQKENI. The V end lost 3 bases, the J end lost 4 bases, and 11 bases lay between the germline ends. The CDR3 spans 14 residues. CDR3 DNA sequence: TGTGCCAGCTCACCTCCGGGGGGCGCAGATACGCAGTATTTT. Translated, it gives CASSPPGGADTQYF.

The chain carries TRBV6-5 and TRBJ1-1; TRBD1 is a possible D gene (6 bases). Germline values: CDR1 MNHEY, CDR2 SVGAGI. The CDR3 totals 15 residues. V was cut by 6 bases and J by 1 base, with 15 bases left in between. In DNA form, the CDR3 reads TGTGCCAGCAGCCGGAGGGGGGGGAAGAACACTGAAGCTTTCTTT. Its translation is CASSRRGGKNTEAFF.

This clone was seen more than once but under ten times. The same CDR3 arises from other DNA sequences in this sample as well. This sequence joins TRBV18 and TRBJ1-5; TRBD1 might be the D (5 bases). Germline lookup yields CDR1 KGHSH and CDR2 LQKENI. Deletions cut 6 bases from V and 7 bases from J, with 10 bases between. CDR3 length equals 12 residues. The CDR3: CASSPGGQPQHF. The CDR3 nucleotides are TGTGCCAGCTCGCCTGGGGGGCAGCCCCAGCATTTT.

The rearrangement joins TRBV12-5 to TRBJ2-7; D is unresolved. Trimming removed 7 bases from V and 3 bases from J, with 16 bases in between. The CDR3 is made up of 14 amino acids. Per the germline V gene, CDR1 is LGHNT and CDR2 is FRNRAP. CDR3 protein: CASARVSANYEQYF. In DNA, the CDR3 is TGTGCTAGTGCCCGGGTAAGCGCCAACTACGAGCAGTACTTC.

This chain uses TRBV9 with TRBJ2-1; D remains unclear. With 1 base removed from V and 8 bases from J, the gap between germline ends came to 10 bases. The CDR3 spans 13 residues. The germline V gene encodes CDR1 SGDLS and CDR2 YYNGEE. CDR3 DNA sequence: TGTGCCAGCAGCGTACGGCCAGCACATGAGCAGTTCTTC. It translates to CASSVRPAHEQFF. Variable domain in full (rest from reference TRBV9 and TRBJ2-1): DSGVTQTPKHLITATGQRVTLRCSPRSGDLSVYWYQQSLDQGLQFLIQYYNGEERAKGNILERFSAQQFPDLHSELNLSSLELGDSALYFCASSVRPAHEQFFGPGTRLTVL.

The chain carries TRBV6-5 and TRBJ2-7, with D perhaps matching TRBD2 (7 bases). This CDR3 is built from 15 residues. Germline CDR1 is MNHEY and CDR2 is SVGAGI. Trimming took 1 base from V and 4 from J, leaving 14 bases between them. CDR3 sequence reads: CASSYYLKGGYEQYF. The CDR3 nucleotides are TGTGCCAGCAGTTACTATCTTAAGGGGGGGTACGAGCAGTACTTC.

The rearrangement uses TRBV19 and TRBJ2-1; 8 bases map to TRBD1. CDR1 is LNHDA, CDR2 SQIVND, per germline (reference sequence). This CDR3 contains 18 residues. Trimming took 0 bases from V and 7 from J; bases not matched to a gene: 14. The CDR3 bases are TGTGCCAGTAGTATAGATCCAGGACAGGGAAGGGTGAGGAATGAGCAGTTCTTC. It is translated as CASSIDPGQGRVRNEQFF. The entire variable domain, with the rest obtained from reference TRBV19 and TRBJ2-1, is as follows: DGGITQSPKYLFRKEGQNVTLSCEQNLNHDAMYWYRQDPGQGLRLIYYSQIVNDFQKGDIAEGYSVSREKKESFPLTVTSAQKNPTAFYLCASSIDPGQGRVRNEQFFGPGTRLTVL.

The genes are TRBV18 and TRBJ2-7; a possible D gene is TRBD1 (5 bases). The CDR3 runs 14 residues. CDR1 and CDR2 from the germline V gene are KGHSH and LQKENI. V was pared by 3 bases and J by 3 bases, with 12 bases between. CDR3 amino acids: CASSPEQGIYEQYF. The CDR3 bases are TGTGCCAGCTCACCGGAGCAGGGCATCTACGAGCAGTACTTC.

This rearrangement joins TRBV9 to TRBJ2-2; 10 nucleotides match TRBD1. Germline CDR1 reads SGDLS; CDR2 reads YYNGEE. With V trimmed by 0 bases and J by 4 bases, 6 bases remained unmatched. The CDR3 is 17 amino acids. CDR3 DNA sequence: TGTGCCAGCAGCGTAGGCGCCCGGACAGGGGGCACCGGGGAGCTGTTTTTT. Encoded protein: CASSVGARTGGTGELFF.